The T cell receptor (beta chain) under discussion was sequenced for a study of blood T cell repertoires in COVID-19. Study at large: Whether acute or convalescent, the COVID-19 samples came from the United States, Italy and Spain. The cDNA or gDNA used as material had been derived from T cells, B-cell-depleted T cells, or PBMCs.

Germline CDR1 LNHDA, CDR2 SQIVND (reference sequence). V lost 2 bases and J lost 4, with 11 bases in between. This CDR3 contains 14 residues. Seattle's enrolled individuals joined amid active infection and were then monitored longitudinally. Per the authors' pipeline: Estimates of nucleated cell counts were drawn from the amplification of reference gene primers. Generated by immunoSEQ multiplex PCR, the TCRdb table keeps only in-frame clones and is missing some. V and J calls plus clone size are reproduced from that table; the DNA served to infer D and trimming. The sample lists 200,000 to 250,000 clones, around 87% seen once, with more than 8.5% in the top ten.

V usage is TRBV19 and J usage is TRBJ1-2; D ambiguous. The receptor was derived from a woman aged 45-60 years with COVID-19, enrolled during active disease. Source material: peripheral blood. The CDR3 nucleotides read TGTGCCAGTAGTATATCGAGGGATATCTATGGCTACACCTTC. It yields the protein CASSISRDIYGYTF.